These T cell receptor beta chains were read from a single sample in a study of spatial heterogeneity in lung cancer. A single record per CDR3 protein comes from TCRdb applying MiXCR to the 5' RACE reads. The repertoire holds 30,000 to 45,000 distinct CDR3 sequences, with 7.5% as singletons. The starting material was PBMCs, obtained at surgery. The receptor set was obtained from a male donor with early-stage non-small cell lung cancer. The CDR3 runs from the conserved cysteine through the conserved F or W. A D gene is named only where the DNA matches it firmly. Clone sizes are given selectively: once, few, many, or a class where the clone is expanded.

TRBJ2-7 many TRBV9 - CASSVEGLGYEQYF TGTGCCAGCAGCGTGGAGGGGCTCGGATACGAGCAGTACTTC
TRBJ2-5 few TRBV29-1 - CSVEGRSIEETQYF TGCAGCGTTGAGGGAAGGAGCATCGAGGAGACCCAGTACTTC
TRBJ2-1 few TRBV9 TRBD2 CASSAGLAGTSSYNEQFF TGTGCCAGCAGCGCCGGACTAGCGGGGACCAGCTCCTACAATGAGCAGTTCTTC
TRBJ2-2 - TRBV29-1 TRBD2 CSVELAGGKVSGELFF TGCAGCGTTGAACTAGCGGGAGGGAAGGTCTCCGGGGAGCTGTTTTTT
TRBJ1-5 few TRBV19 TRBD1 CASSLQGARPQHF TGTGCCAGTAGTCTACAGGGGGCACGGCCCCAGCATTTT
TRBJ2-1 few TRBV9 - CASSVDIRSSYNEQFF TGTGCCAGCAGCGTAGACATTAGATCTAGCTACAATGAGCAGTTCTTC
TRBJ1-6 few TRBV24-1 - CATSDPADGTYNSPLHF TGTGCCACCAGTGACCCCGCGGACGGGACGTATAATTCACCCCTCCACTTT
TRBJ1-1 many TRBV18 - CASSLTENTEAFF TGTGCCAGCTCACTTACTGAGAACACTGAAGCTTTCTTT
TRBJ1-2 - TRBV28 - CASSGPNYGYTF TGTGCCAGCAGCGGACCTAACTATGGCTACACCTTC
TRBJ1-2 few TRBV25-1 - CASSLDGSNYGYTF TGTGCCAGCAGCTTAGACGGCTCTAACTATGGCTACACCTTC
TRBJ2-7 few TRBV5-4 - CASSLKPGQGYEQYF TGTGCCAGCAGCTTAAAGCCGGGGCAGGGGTACGAGCAGTACTTC
TRBJ2-2 many TRBV12-3/TRBV12-4 - CASKGTNTGELFF TGTGCCAGCAAGGGCACTAACACCGGGGAGCTGTTTTTT
TRBJ2-4 few TRBV6-5 - CASSYSAYRENIQYF TGTGCCAGCAGTTACTCCGCCTACAGGGAGAACATTCAGTACTTC
TRBJ2-3 - TRBV27 - CASSWLGDSTDTQYF TGTGCCAGCAGTTGGCTAGGGGATAGCACAGATACGCAGTATTTT
TRBJ2-1 - TRBV6-5 TRBD2 CASSYGLEYEQFF TGTGCCAGCAGTTACGGACTAGAATATGAGCAGTTCTTC
TRBJ2-1 once TRBV20-1 - CSARVGRTLGEQFF TGCAGTGCTAGAGTTGGACGAACCTTGGGTGAGCAGTTCTTC
TRBJ1-1 - TRBV6-2/TRBV6-3 TRBD1 CASSYTGGHTEAFF TGTGCCAGCAGTTACACAGGGGGCCACACTGAAGCTTTCTTT
TRBJ2-5 many TRBV5-1 - CASSLYGRGETQYF TGCGCCAGCAGCTTGTACGGGAGAGGAGAGACCCAGTACTTC
TRBJ2-5 many TRBV12-3/TRBV12-4 - CASKGRFQETQYF TGTGCCAGCAAGGGGCGGTTCCAAGAGACCCAGTACTTC
TRBJ2-7 - TRBV6-6 - CASSYSSDYEQYF TGTGCCAGCAGTTACTCGTCAGACTACGAGCAGTACTTC
TRBJ2-2 - TRBV14 TRBD1 CASSGRQGNTGELFF TGTGCCTCCTCGGGGAGACAGGGGAACACCGGGGAGCTGTTTTTT
TRBJ2-3 many TRBV20-1 TRBD1 CSATAQGYGTDTQYF TGCAGTGCAACCGCACAGGGGTATGGCACAGATACGCAGTATTTT
TRBJ1-1 few TRBV10-3 - CAISASYNTEAFF TGTGCCATCAGTGCAAGTTACAACACTGAAGCTTTCTTT
TRBJ2-5 few TRBV5-1 TRBD2 CASSPGTISQETQYF TGCGCCAGCAGCCCGGGGACTATTTCCCAAGAGACCCAGTACTTC
TRBJ2-3 many TRBV24-1 - CATSEGRRGDTQYF TGTGCCACCAGTGAGGGCCGGAGGGGGGATACGCAGTATTTT
TRBJ2-1 - TRBV6-2/TRBV6-3 TRBD2 CASSSEALLADEQFF TGTGCCAGCAGTTCCGAAGCGTTACTAGCGGATGAGCAGTTCTTC
TRBJ2-1 many TRBV6-4 TRBD2 CASSETSGISTDEQFF TGTGCCAGCAGTGAAACTAGCGGGATCAGTACGGATGAGCAGTTCTTC